Following are 26 T cell receptor beta chains from one sample sequenced in a study of cytomegalovirus exposure and HLA in healthy donors. The PCR had 60 Vbeta and 13 Jbeta primers. Sequencing was performed with immunoSEQ multiplex PCR; in TCRdb, only in-frame clones are kept and a portion is missing. Among around 110,000 clones listed, around 61% were seen once. Sequencing was done on a sample of PBMCs. The receptors were sampled from a woman in her 30s in good health and CMV-seronegative.

V is TRBV30 and J is TRBJ2-3, with TRBD2 as a possible D gene (6 bases). Germline CDR1 is GTSNPN and CDR2 is SVGIG (reference sequence). Between the trimmed V and J ends, which lost 4 bases and 1 base, there was a span of 12 bases. The CDR3 runs 14 residues. The CDR3 DNA reads as TGTGCCTGGACCTTATGGGGGGGCACAGATACGCAGTATTTT. Protein: CAWTLWGGTDTQYF.

V is TRBV19 and J is TRBJ1-1, with D possibly matching TRBD1 (6 bases). In germline, CDR1 is LNHDA, CDR2 SQIVND (reference sequence). V was cut by 9 bases and J by 1 base, with 12 bases left in between. The CDR3 covers 13 residues. In nucleotides, the CDR3 is TGTGCCAGCCAGGGACAATCGAACACTGAAGCTTTCTTT. Protein product: CASQGQSNTEAFF.

The CDR3 loop reads CASSISPTYEQYF. The CDR3 nucleotides are TGTGCCAGTAGTATTTCTCCTACCTACGAGCAGTACTTC. The chain is built from TRBV19 and TRBJ2-7; unclear D gene. This CDR3 comprises 13 residues. Germline V lookup: CDR1 LNHDA, CDR2 SQIVND (reference sequence). The germline V and J ends were trimmed by 3 bases and 2 bases, with 8 bases remaining between them.

The rearrangement joins TRBV13 to TRBJ2-6; the match to TRBD2 covers 11 bases. J lost 0 bases, V lost 3 bases, and 1 base had no gene match. The germline CDR1 and CDR2 sequences are PRHDT and FYEKMQ (reference sequence). The CDR3 loop spans 17 amino acids. CDR3 amino acids: CASSFGLAGSGANVLTF. The CDR3 DNA follows: TGTGCCAGCAGCTTCGGACTAGCGGGCTCTGGGGCCAACGTCCTGACTTTC.

In nucleotides, the CDR3 is TGTGCCAGCAGCTTTGGGACAGCGACCGGGGAGCTGTTTTTT. This translates into CASSFGTATGELFF. This chain links TRBV5-6 with TRBJ2-2, with 7 bases that match TRBD1. Germline CDR1 reads SGHDT; CDR2 reads YYEEEE. Trimming cost V 2 bases and J 5 bases; bases outside gene matches: 3. This CDR3 is 14 amino acids long.

This clone was counted a single time. The V and J genes are TRBV15 and TRBJ2-3; 7 bases are shared with TRBD2. The trim removed 0 bases at V and 2 bases at J, leaving 8 bases unmatched. The CDR3 extends over 17 amino acids. Per germline, CDR1 LNHNV and CDR2 YYDKDF (reference sequence). CDR3 sequence reads: CATSRDLSSGNTDTQYF. The CDR3 DNA follows: TGTGCCACCAGCAGAGATCTTTCGAGCGGGAACACAGATACGCAGTATTTT.

This chain connects TRBV2 to TRBJ2-3; TRBD1 is a possible D gene (6 bases). Trimming pared 9 bases from V and 0 bases from J, leaving 13 bases between. The CDR3 sequence is 14 residues long. Germline lookup yields CDR1 SNHLY and CDR2 FYNNEI. CDR3 protein: CARDSPASTDTQYF. In DNA, the CDR3 is TGTGCCAGGGACAGCCCTGCTAGCACAGATACGCAGTATTTT.

This clone was observed a few times. The V gene is TRBV4-1, the J gene TRBJ1-2; possible D gene TRBD1, 5 bases. The CDR3 is 14 residues long. Between the trimmed V and J ends, which lost 0 bases and 8 bases, there was a span of 13 bases. The germline gives CDR1 MGHRA, CDR2 YSYEKL. The CDR3 DNA follows: TGCGCCAGCAGCCAAGATCGGCGCGGGACGGGCTACACCTTC. Translated, it gives CASSQDRRGTGYTF.

The chain links TRBV7-9 to TRBJ2-1; D unclear. CDR3 length equals 15 residues. Germline CDR1 and CDR2: SEHNR and FQNEAQ (reference sequence). V was trimmed by 1 base and J by 3 bases, leaving 10 bases between them. Written as DNA, the CDR3 is TGTGCCAGCAGCTTAGGGCCGCCCGACTACAATGAGCAGTTCTTC. Amino acid sequence: CASSLGPPDYNEQFF.

This chain uses TRBV11-2 with TRBJ2-7, with a weak D call TRBD2 (5 bases). The length of the CDR3 is 15 residues. V dropped 5 bases and J dropped 0 bases, with 14 bases sitting between them. CDR1 is SGHAT, CDR2 FQNNGV, per germline. The CDR3 spells CASSQAVLYSYEQYF. Here the CDR3 DNA reads TGTGCCAGCAGCCAAGCGGTTCTGTACTCCTACGAGCAGTACTTC.

The chain joins TRBV4-1 to TRBJ2-4; TRBD1 aligns across 7 bases. V lost 3 bases, J lost 0 bases, and 5 bases stayed unmatched. This CDR3 is 16 amino acids long. Germline CDR1 is MGHRA and CDR2 is YSYEKL. CDR3 DNA sequence: TGCGCCAGCAGCCACGGACAGGAGCTAGCCAAAAACATTCAGTACTTC. Translated: CASSHGQELAKNIQYF.

This clone came up a few times. The chain couples TRBV19 to TRBJ2-3, with TRBD1 identical over 7 bases. J was trimmed by 0 bases and V by 3 bases; bases with no gene match: 9. Germline V gene sequence: CDR1 LNHDA, CDR2 SQIVND (reference sequence). The CDR3 is 17 amino acids. CDR3 sequence: CASSISVGQFSTDTQYF. The DNA for the CDR3 is TGTGCCAGTAGTATTTCAGTGGGACAGTTTAGCACAGATACGCAGTATTTT.

The rearrangement joins TRBV5-1 to TRBJ1-2, with 9 bases fitting TRBD1. V was pared by 4 bases and J by 2 bases, with 9 bases of the junction left unmatched. From germline, CDR1 is SGHRS and CDR2 YFSETQ. This CDR3 region has 16 residues. CDR3 nucleotides: TGCGCCAGCAGCCCCAGGGGACAGGGTAAGAACTATGGCTACACCTTC. It yields the protein CASSPRGQGKNYGYTF.

This clone came up once. V is TRBV2 and J is TRBJ2-1; 7 bases are shared with TRBD1. The V segment lost 4 bases and the J segment 9 bases; nucleotides outside the gene matches: 6. Germline-derived CDR1 and CDR2 are SNHLY and FYNNEI. This CDR3 is built from 13 residues. The DNA of the CDR3 is TGTGCCAGCAGTGGAACAGGGGTTGCTGAGCAGTTCTTC. Translation gives CASSGTGVAEQFF.

The genes are TRBV27 and TRBJ2-7; 10 bases align to TRBD1. CDR1 is MNHEY and CDR2 is SMNVEV in the germline V gene (reference sequence). This CDR3 has 11 residues. Losses at the gene ends were 5 bases for V and 10 bases for J; bases not matched to a gene: 2. DNA for the CDR3: TGTGCCAGCAGTCGACAGGGGGCACAGTACTTC. Protein sequence: CASSRQGAQYF.

The rearrangement uses TRBV5-1 and TRBJ1-6; maybe TRBD1 (6 bases). CDR1 and CDR2 from the germline V gene are SGHRS and YFSETQ. The CDR3 has 16 residues. V was cut by 0 bases and J by 5 bases, with 12 bases left in between. This CDR3 reads CASSLVQGLNNSPLHF. CDR3 DNA: TGCGCCAGCAGCTTGGTGCAGGGGTTAAATAATTCACCCCTCCACTTT. The full variable domain, rest sourced from reference TRBV5-1 and TRBJ1-6, is KAGVTQTPRYLIKTRGQQVTLSCSPISGHRSVSWYQQTPGQGLQFLFEYFSETQRNKGNFPGRFSGRQFSNSRSEMNVSTLELGDSALYLCASSLVQGLNNSPLHFGNGTRLTVT.

Points on this clone: The sample contains more than one DNA sequence encoding this CDR3. The rearrangement uses TRBV7-9 and TRBJ2-4; 8 bases align to TRBD1. The V gene's germline CDR1 is SEHNR and CDR2 FQNEAQ (reference sequence). The CDR3 contains 15 residues. Trimming at V came to 1 base and at J to 2 bases, leaving 1 base not matched to a gene. CDR3 sequence: CASSLGTGSKNIQYF. The CDR3 nucleotides read TGTGCCAGCAGCTTAGGGACAGGGTCCAAAAACATTCAGTACTTC.

The rearrangement links TRBV28 to TRBJ2-1; TRBD2 matches at 14 bases. J was trimmed by 8 bases and V by 6 bases; bases with no gene match: 6. CDR3 length equals 15 residues. Per the germline V gene, CDR1 is MDHEN and CDR2 is SYDVKM. This CDR3 reads CASREGLAGDYEQFF. For the CDR3, the DNA is TGTGCCAGCAGAGAGGGACTAGCGGGAGACTATGAGCAGTTCTTC.

The chain is built from TRBV5-1 and TRBJ1-1; 7 bases align to TRBD1. Per the germline V gene, CDR1 is SGHRS and CDR2 is YFSETQ. The CDR3 runs to 15 residues. V dropped 7 bases and J dropped 1; count of bases not matched to a gene: 10. The chain's CDR3 is CASGRTGIRNTEAFF. DNA for the CDR3: TGCGCCAGCGGACGGACAGGAATTCGGAACACTGAAGCTTTCTTT.

This clone was observed a handful of times. V usage is TRBV19 and J usage is TRBJ2-7, with 8 bases matching TRBD2. In germline, CDR1 is LNHDA, CDR2 SQIVND (reference sequence). The CDR3 totals 14 residues. Trimming removed 2 bases from V and 4 bases from J; junction bases left unmatched: 4. The DNA for the CDR3 is TGTGCCAGTAGTATAAAGGGACTAGGTTACGAGCAGTACTTC. It translates to CASSIKGLGYEQYF.

This sequence joins TRBV6-5 and TRBJ2-3; 9 nucleotides align to TRBD1. Germline loops: CDR1 MNHEY, CDR2 SVGAGI. J was trimmed by 4 bases and V by 5 bases; bases with no gene match: 7. The CDR3 is 15 amino acids. The CDR3 DNA is TGTGCCAGCAGTACAGACAGGGGGGTGCCAGATACGCAGTATTTT. This gives the protein CASSTDRGVPDTQYF.

V is TRBV19 and J is TRBJ1-2; D is possibly TRBD1 (6 bases). The CDR3 is 15 amino acids. V dropped 1 base and J dropped 3 bases, with 12 bases sitting between them. Per the germline V gene, CDR1 is LNHDA and CDR2 is SQIVND (reference sequence). The DNA of the CDR3 is TGTGCCAGTAGTATAGGGCAGGGGACCCACTATGGCTACACCTTC. Encoded protein: CASSIGQGTHYGYTF.

This clone appeared a few times. The chain combines TRBV7-9 with TRBJ1-2; no firm D call. Trimming cost V 3 bases and J 3 bases, with 8 bases left between them. Germline V gene data show CDR1 as SEHNR and CDR2 as FQNEAQ (reference sequence). This CDR3 is 13 amino acids long. The CDR3 is CASSFTDDYGYTF. CDR3 nucleotides: TGTGCCAGCAGCTTTACAGACGACTATGGCTACACCTTC.

The chain is built from TRBV11-2 and TRBJ2-1; TRBD2 agrees at 10 bases. V lost 4 bases, J lost 9 bases, and 6 bases stayed unmatched. Germline V CDR1 and CDR2: SGHAT, FQNNGV. The CDR3 contains 14 residues. CDR3 region: CASSSSGRAREQFF. The CDR3 DNA reads as TGTGCCAGCAGCTCAAGCGGGAGGGCCCGTGAGCAGTTCTTC.

The chain couples TRBV19 to TRBJ1-5; D perhaps matches TRBD1 (6 bases). Per germline, CDR1 LNHDA and CDR2 SQIVND (reference sequence). V was cut by 3 bases and J by 3 bases, with 15 bases left in between. The CDR3 totals 16 residues. The CDR3, as DNA: TGTGCCAGTAGTATTTCAGGGGCAAGCGTCAATCAGCCCCAGCATTTT. This sequence encodes CASSISGASVNQPQHF.

The chain carries TRBV5-1 and TRBJ2-7, with D tentatively TRBD2 (6 bases). Trimming removed 2 bases from V and 4 bases from J, with 16 bases in between. The length of the CDR3 is 15 residues. CDR1 and CDR2 (germline): SGHRS, YFSETQ. CDR3 sequence: CASSFRDSFPYEQYF. The CDR3 region has the DNA TGCGCCAGCAGCTTCCGGGACTCATTTCCTTACGAGCAGTACTTC.